The table lists the clone carrying this TCR beta chain with a few counts. The antigen is undetermined. Trimming pared 5 bases from V and 2 bases from J, leaving 8 bases between. Germline V gives CDR1 SGHTA, CDR2 FQGNSA. The CDR3 is 13 residues long. Template switching (which added a universal primer site) was used, and cDNA carried unique molecular identifiers. One entry per CDR3 protein, called by TCRdb with MiXCR from the 5' RACE reads. The sample lists 500,000 or so distinct CDR3 sequences, 12% to 15% seen once, with about 0.52% in the top ten. This sample was taken from a study of identical twins. Study-wide results and limits: Beta clonotypes that were abundant in cord blood contained fewer insertions, a pattern absent from memory repertoires. Findings came from cross-sectional statistics, without long-term follow-up of donors. Monozygotic twin pairs showed more out-of-frame TCR alpha sharing than models estimated.

These same records also appear under a second study, on yellow fever vaccine responses in identical twins.

The origin of this receptor is a woman younger than 35 in good health. The chain uses TRBV7-2 and TRBJ2-3; D is unresolved. Sequencing was done on a sample of CD4+ T cells sorted from blood. DNA for the CDR3: TGTGCCAGCAGCCGAAAGTTCACAGATACGCAGTATTTT. Amino acids: CASSRKFTDTQYF.